The clone carrying this T cell receptor (beta chain) was observed a few times. The source of the sample is a study of blood T cell repertoires in COVID-19. Background on the study: The cDNA or gDNA used as material had been derived from T cells, B-cell-depleted T cells, or PBMCs.

The CDR3 covers 12 residues. V was trimmed by 5 bases and J by 1 base, leaving 6 bases between them. Per germline, CDR1 SGHAT and CDR2 FQNNGV. In the source study's methods: Cell counts per sample came from amplifying reference gene primers. Assay: immunoSEQ multiplex PCR; the TCRdb copy retains only in-frame clones and omits some. V and J calls and clone size are those listed in that table; D and trimming were worked out from the DNA. The sample lists 95,000 to 100,000 clones, more than 75% occurring once. This chain joins TRBV11-2 and TRBJ2-7, with D possibly being TRBD2 (5 bases). The source is a young woman with acute or convalescent COVID-19. Sequenced material: peripheral blood. CDR3: CASSRDSYEQYF. CDR3 nucleotide sequence: TGTGCCAGCAGCCGGGATTCCTACGAGCAGTACTTC.